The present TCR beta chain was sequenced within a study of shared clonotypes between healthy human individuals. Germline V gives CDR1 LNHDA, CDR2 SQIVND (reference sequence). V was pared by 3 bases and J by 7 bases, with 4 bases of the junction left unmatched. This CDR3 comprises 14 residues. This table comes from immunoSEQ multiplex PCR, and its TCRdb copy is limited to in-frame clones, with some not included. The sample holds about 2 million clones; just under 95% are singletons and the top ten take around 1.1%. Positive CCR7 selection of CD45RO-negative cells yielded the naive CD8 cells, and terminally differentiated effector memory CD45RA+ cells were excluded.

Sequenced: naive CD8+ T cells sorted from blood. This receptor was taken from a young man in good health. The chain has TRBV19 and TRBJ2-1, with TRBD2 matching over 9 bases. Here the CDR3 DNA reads TGTGCCAGTAGTATTGTTAGCGGGGGTAATGAGCAGTTCTTC. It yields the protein CASSIVSGGNEQFF.